The entry that follows covers one T cell receptor beta chain sequence. The sample belongs to a study of cytomegalovirus exposure and HLA in healthy donors. The germline V gene encodes CDR1 MNHNY and CDR2 SVGAGI (reference sequence). Unmatched junction bases numbered 1, after V lost 5 bases and J lost 2 bases. The CDR3 has 14 residues. Vbeta (60) and Jbeta (13) primers were used in the PCR. Measured with immunoSEQ multiplex PCR; TCRdb has only the in-frame clones, and not every one. Of about 160,000 clones listed, about 80% are singletons. This clonotype was obtained from a female donor in good health and CMV-seronegative. Sequenced material: PBMCs. This chain uses TRBV6-6 with TRBJ2-3, with 10 nucleotides matching TRBD2. Written as DNA, the CDR3 is TGTGCCAGCAGTCTAGCGGGGGCCACAGATACGCAGTATTTT. Residues: CASSLAGATDTQYF.